This is a list of T cell receptor beta chains from one sample in a study of regulatory T cells in long-lasting Graves disease. MiXCR, applied by TCRdb to the multiplex PCR reads, yields one record per CDR3 protein. This table holds more than 300,000 distinct CDR3 sequences, around 16% found once. The sample in question was peripheral blood mononuclear cells (PBMCs), obtained at new diagnosis, from a patient treated with antithyroid drugs. The origin of the receptors is a female donor with Graves disease. CDR3s include the opening cysteine and the closing phenylalanine or tryptophan. The D gene is left open where the match is weak. Size values are once, few and many counts, or a class for expanded clones, and some rows have none.

D gene,CDR3 length,clone size,V gene,J gene,CDR3 protein,CDR3 DNA
TRBD1,13,many,TRBV27,TRBJ1-5,CASSRTGGQPQHF,TGTGCCAGCAGCCGGACAGGGGGCCAGCCCCAGCATTTT
TRBD2,16,NA,TRBV5-1,TRBJ2-2,CASSQRTSANTGELFF,TGCGCCAGCAGCCAGAGGACTAGCGCGAACACCGGGGAGCTGTTTTTT
TRBD2,17,many,TRBV12-5,TRBJ2-1,CASGLVHGGSSYNEQFF,TGTGCTAGTGGTTTGGTACACGGCGGGAGCTCCTACAATGAGCAGTTCTTC
NA,15,NA,TRBV7-2,TRBJ2-6,CASSFSDSGANVLTF,TGTGCCAGCAGTTTTTCCGACTCTGGGGCCAACGTCCTGACTTTC
TRBD2,16,NA,TRBV7-2,TRBJ2-3,CASRPPGGGGADTQYF,TGTGCCAGCAGGCCCCCGGGGGGCGGGGGGGCGGATACGCAGTATTTT
TRBD1,17,NA,TRBV7-2,TRBJ1-1,CASSLTGRGTGGTEAFF,TGTGCCAGCAGCTTAACCGGCCGCGGGACAGGGGGCACTGAAGCTTTCTTT
TRBD1,14,many,TRBV12-3/TRBV12-4,TRBJ1-2,CASTRDRAGYGYTF,TGTGCCAGCACCCGAGACAGGGCGGGGTATGGCTACACCTTC
TRBD1,15,many,TRBV12-3/TRBV12-4,TRBJ1-5,CASRLGQGNNQPQHF,TGTGCCAGCAGGTTGGGACAGGGCAATAATCAGCCCCAGCATTTT
NA,14,many,TRBV9,TRBJ2-3,CASSVRAVGDTQYF,TGTGCCAGCAGCGTAAGGGCTGTAGGAGATACGCAGTATTTT
TRBD2,16,few,TRBV9,TRBJ2-3,CASSGLLAGGTDTQYF,TGTGCCAGCAGCGGACTACTAGCGGGGGGCACAGATACGCAGTATTTT
NA,16,many,TRBV10-1,TRBJ2-7,CASSESRRGTTYEQYF,TGCGCCAGCAGTGAGTCAAGGAGGGGTACAACCTACGAGCAGTACTTC
NA,14,once,TRBV2,TRBJ2-7,CASRPGGKDYEQYF,TGTGCCAGCAGGCCAGGTGGAAAGGACTACGAGCAGTACTTC
NA,12,NA,TRBV20-1,TRBJ2-1,CSASEAYNEQFF,TGCAGTGCTAGTGAGGCCTACAATGAGCAGTTCTTC
NA,13,many,TRBV7-3,TRBJ2-3,CASSLHAAFAQYF,TGTGCCAGCAGCTTACACGCGGCATTCGCGCAGTATTTT
TRBD2,13,many,TRBV29-1,TRBJ2-7,CSVEAGGLYEQYF,TGCAGCGTTGAGGCGGGAGGGCTCTACGAGCAGTACTTC
NA,15,few,TRBV2,TRBJ1-2,CASSESGRAGYGYTF,TGTGCCAGCAGTGAATCGGGCAGGGCGGGCTATGGCTACACCTTC
NA,15,many,TRBV16,TRBJ1-1,CASSQSQGSWTEAFF,TGTGCCAGCAGCCAATCCCAGGGGAGTTGGACTGAAGCTTTCTTT
NA,12,few,TRBV6-2/TRBV6-3,TRBJ2-1,CASPKGYNEQFF,TGTGCCAGCCCTAAGGGGTACAATGAGCAGTTCTTC
NA,16,many,TRBV4-3,TRBJ2-2,CASSQAGLSNTGELFF,TGCGCCAGCAGCCAGGCGGGACTCTCGAACACCGGGGAGCTGTTTTTT
TRBD1,15,many,TRBV5-1,TRBJ1-5,CASSPGQGVTQPQHF,TGCGCCAGCAGTCCCGGACAGGGAGTTACTCAGCCCCAGCATTTT
NA,12,NA,TRBV30,TRBJ2-7,CAWRESGYEQYF,TGTGCCTGGAGGGAGTCCGGCTACGAGCAGTACTTC
TRBD2,12,NA,TRBV20-1,TRBJ2-5,CAGTSGRANQYF,TGCGCGGGGACTAGCGGGAGGGCTAACCAGTACTTC
NA,15,many,TRBV12-3/TRBV12-4,TRBJ1-1,CASSRPDFGGTEAFF,TGTGCCAGCAGCCGCCCAGACTTCGGGGGCACTGAAGCTTTCTTT
TRBD1,14,few,TRBV5-6,TRBJ2-1,CASSLGQGIFEQFF,TGTGCCAGCAGCTTGGGACAGGGGATCTTTGAGCAGTTCTTC
NA,16,many,TRBV6-1,TRBJ1-5,CASTRTRQSPNQPQHF,TGTGCCAGCACCAGAACTCGACAATCGCCCAATCAGCCCCAGCATTTT
NA,16,many,TRBV5-1,TRBJ1-6,CASSQDTAAPGSPLHF,TGCGCCAGCAGCCAGGACACGGCTGCCCCCGGGTCACCCCTCCACTTT
TRBD1,16,many,TRBV5-5,TRBJ2-2,CASSAGTAPRTGELFF,TGTGCCAGCAGCGCCGGGACAGCCCCGAGGACCGGGGAGCTGTTTTTT
TRBD2,15,many,TRBV6-2/TRBV6-3,TRBJ2-1,CASTRPGLAGNEQFF,TGTGCCAGCACCAGACCAGGACTAGCGGGCAATGAGCAGTTCTTC
NA,17,many,TRBV6-1,TRBJ2-5,CASSTTRRGPIRETQYF,TGTGCCAGCAGCACGACCCGCAGGGGCCCAATCAGGGAGACCCAGTACTTC
NA,15,many,TRBV3-1,TRBJ1-2,CASSYLMGQGNGYTF,TGTGCCAGCAGCTACCTGATGGGGCAGGGAAATGGCTACACCTTC
TRBD2,15,once,TRBV2,TRBJ2-5,CASSDGRGGRETQYF,TGTGCCAGCAGTGACGGGCGGGGGGGCCGGGAGACCCAGTACTTC
NA,13,many,TRBV6-5,TRBJ1-1,CASSYSENTEAFF,TGTGCCAGCAGTTACTCGGAGAACACTGAAGCTTTCTTT
NA,12,many,TRBV24-1,TRBJ2-3,CATMQPDDTQYF,TGTGCCACCATGCAACCCGACGATACGCAGTATTTT
NA,17,many,TRBV24-1,TRBJ2-1,CATSDRLSGKGYNEQFF,TGTGCCACCAGTGATCGTCTGTCAGGGAAGGGCTACAATGAGCAGTTCTTC
NA,15,many,TRBV11-1,TRBJ2-2,CASSLLGSMTGELFF,TGTGCCAGCAGCTTACTGGGATCGATGACCGGGGAGCTGTTTTTT
TRBD2,16,few,TRBV14,TRBJ2-7,CASSEKTGLAGYEQYF,TGTGCCAGCAGCGAAAAAACCGGACTAGCGGGGTACGAGCAGTACTTC
TRBD2,18,few,TRBV7-2,TRBJ2-3,CASSLVLAGGPHTDTQYF,TGTGCCAGCAGCTTAGTCTTAGCGGGAGGGCCTCATACAGATACGCAGTATTTT
TRBD2,15,many,TRBV4-3,TRBJ2-1,CASSQAGGRAREQFF,TGCGCCAGCAGCCAAGCCGGCGGGAGGGCCCGTGAGCAGTTCTTC
NA,11,many,TRBV20-1,TRBJ2-7,CSVGHRTEQYF,TGCAGTGTGGGCCATCGCACCGAGCAGTACTTC
TRBD2,17,many,TRBV5-1,TRBJ2-3,CASSLGYSGKVTDTQYF,TGCGCCAGCAGCTTGGGATATAGCGGGAAAGTAACAGATACGCAGTATTTT
NA,18,many,TRBV3-1,TRBJ1-2,CASSHRINGALRPYGYTF,TGTGCCAGCAGCCATCGGATTAACGGGGCCCTTCGCCCTTATGGCTACACCTTC
TRBD2,17,NA,TRBV19,TRBJ2-3,CASSLPSGGLGTDTQYF,TGTGCCAGTAGCCTCCCTAGCGGGGGGCTTGGAACAGATACGCAGTATTTT
TRBD1,18,NA,TRBV7-2,TRBJ2-2,CASSPGTGGYANTGELFF,TGTGCCAGCAGCCCCGGGACAGGGGGCTACGCGAACACCGGGGAGCTGTTTTTT
NA,11,NA,TRBV29-1,TRBJ2-7,CSVLEAYEQYF,TGCAGCGTCTTAGAGGCCTACGAGCAGTACTTC
TRBD1,15,many,TRBV6-1,TRBJ1-2,CASSDAVRGLFGYTF,TGTGCCAGCAGTGACGCTGTCAGGGGGCTTTTTGGCTACACCTTC
NA,14,NA,TRBV7-3,TRBJ2-3,CASSLYPSMDTQYF,TGTGCCAGCAGCTTATATCCGAGTATGGATACGCAGTATTTT
TRBD1,13,few,TRBV12-3/TRBV12-4,TRBJ1-1,CASSEDRPAKAFF,TGTGCCAGCAGCGAGGACAGGCCGGCTAAAGCTTTCTTT
TRBD1,14,many,TRBV13,TRBJ1-2,CASSLSDRGYGYTF,TGTGCCAGCAGCTTAAGTGACAGGGGGTATGGCTACACCTTC
NA,11,NA,TRBV20-1,TRBJ2-1,CSARRGDEQFF,TGCAGTGCTAGGAGGGGGGATGAGCAGTTCTTC
NA,14,many,TRBV5-1,TRBJ1-2,CASSDRSPSYGYTF,TGCGCCAGCAGTGACAGGTCTCCTTCTTATGGCTACACCTTC
NA,13,NA,TRBV14,TRBJ1-2,CASSQQTGGGYTF,TGTGCCAGCAGCCAACAGACAGGAGGTGGCTACACCTTC
TRBD1,15,many,TRBV7-2,TRBJ1-5,CASSVTTGIRKPQHF,TGTGCCAGCAGCGTAACGACAGGGATCCGGAAGCCCCAGCATTTT
NA,15,many,TRBV20-1,TRBJ2-1,CSARDAGGQRNEQFF,TGCAGTGCTAGAGATGCCGGGGGGCAAAGAAATGAGCAGTTCTTC
NA,14,many,TRBV7-2,TRBJ2-5,CASSLARVKGTQYF,TGTGCCAGCAGCTTAGCGCGGGTAAAGGGGACCCAGTACTTC
NA,17,many,TRBV5-5,TRBJ2-5,CASSILPGTGYTETQYF,TGTGCCAGCAGCATCCTACCTGGGACGGGGTATACAGAGACCCAGTACTTC